This T cell receptor (beta chain) was documented in a study of CD8 T cells in ankylosing spondylitis. Using quantitative 5'-RACE with molecular barcodes, the authors made TCR beta libraries. TCRdb re-analysed the 5' RACE reads in MiXCR, keeping a single row per CDR3 protein. Among about 330,000 distinct CDR3 sequences listed, 8% were seen once. This clonotype was counted many times. What it binds is unknown. CDR3 size: 17 residues. The germline V gene has CDR1 MGHDK and CDR2 SYGVNS. V lost 2 bases, J lost 1 base, and 18 bases lay in between. Notes on the study in general: Ankylosing spondylitis blood appeared to carry a characteristic TCR beta motif of roughly 8 highly homologous variants. Relatively scarce in peripheral blood, disease-linked clones were CD8+. Some of these motif variants have turned up before, in reports on reactive arthritis synovial fluid and blood. Clones tied to disease were said to be significantly enriched in matched ankylosing spondylitis synovial fluid.

Source material: blood, either unsorted or a sorted T cell fraction (not recorded which). The TCR comes from a male donor with ankylosing spondylitis. This chain joins TRBV25-1 and TRBJ2-7; a possible D gene is TRBD1 (6 bases). The CDR3 region is CASSERRTASPSYEQYF. CDR3 bases: TGTGCCAGCAGTGAAAGGAGGACAGCTTCGCCTTCCTACGAGCAGTACTTC.